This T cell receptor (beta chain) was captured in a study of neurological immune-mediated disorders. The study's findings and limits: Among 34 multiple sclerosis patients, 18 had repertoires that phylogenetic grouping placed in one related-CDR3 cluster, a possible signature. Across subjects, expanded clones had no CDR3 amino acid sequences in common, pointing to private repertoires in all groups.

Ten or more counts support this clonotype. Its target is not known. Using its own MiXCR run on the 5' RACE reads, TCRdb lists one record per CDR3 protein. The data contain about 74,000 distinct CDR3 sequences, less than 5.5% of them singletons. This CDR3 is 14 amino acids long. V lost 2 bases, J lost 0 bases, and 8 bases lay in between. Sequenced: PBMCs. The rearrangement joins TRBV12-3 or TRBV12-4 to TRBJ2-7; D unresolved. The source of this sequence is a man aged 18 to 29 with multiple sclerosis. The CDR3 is CASSLSASSYEQYF. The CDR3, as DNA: TGTGCCAGCAGTTTAAGTGCCAGCTCCTACGAGCAGTACTTC.